These T cell receptor beta chains were read from a single sample in a study of T cell changes during pregnancy in multiple sclerosis. Some clones are missing from TCRdb's copy, which holds only in-frame ones; the method was immunoSEQ multiplex PCR. Of over 45,000 clones detected, over 80% appear once; the ten largest clones hold around 0.57%. The starting material was CD4+ T cells from peripheral blood mononuclear cells, obtained in the first trimester of pregnancy. These receptors originate from a female donor with multiple sclerosis, enrolled in a pregnancy study. The CDR3 runs from the conserved cysteine through the conserved F or W. Each record gives: J gene, clone size, V gene, D gene, CDR3 protein, CDR3 DNA. D genes are given only for firm matches. Not all rows give a size; the values are once, few, many and, for expanded clones, a class.

>TRBJ1-4|NA|TRBV27|NA
CASSLTAPNEKLFF
TGTGCCAGCAGTTTGACAGCACCGAATGAAAAACTGTTTTTT
>TRBJ2-5|NA|TRBV5-4|TRBD2
CASSLRTSGTETQYF
TGTGCCAGCAGCCTTAGGACTAGCGGGACAGAGACCCAGTACTTC
>TRBJ1-1|NA|TRBV28|NA
CASRTPGVMNTEAFF
TGTGCCAGCAGGACCCCAGGGGTGATGAACACTGAAGCTTTCTTT
>TRBJ1-1|once|TRBV19|NA
CASSIGGLGRTEAFF
TGTGCCAGTAGTATAGGCGGCCTGGGTAGGACTGAAGCTTTCTTT
>TRBJ2-1|NA|TRBV4-1|TRBD2
CASSQDPSGRYNEQFF
TGCGCCAGCAGCCAAGATCCGAGCGGGAGATACAATGAGCAGTTCTTC
>TRBJ2-7|NA|TRBV28|NA
CASRGTRAYEQYF
TGTGCCAGCAGAGGGACTCGAGCCTACGAGCAGTACTTC
>TRBJ1-2|NA|TRBV4-1|NA
CASSQEGWYTYGYTF
TGCGCCAGCAGCCAAGAGGGCTGGTACACTTATGGCTACACCTTC
>TRBJ1-2|NA|TRBV28|NA
CATIGANYGYTF
TGTGCCACCATTGGAGCTAACTATGGCTACACCTTC
>TRBJ2-3|NA|TRBV9|TRBD2
CASSVISPGLADTDTQYF
TGTGCCAGCAGCGTAATTTCCCCGGGACTAGCGGACACAGATACGCAGTATTTT
>TRBJ1-2|NA|TRBV14|NA
CASSQESWRRGSGHLNYGYTF
TGTGCCAGCAGCCAAGAAAGCTGGAGAAGGGGGAGCGGACATTTAAACTATGGCTACACCTTC
>TRBJ2-1|NA|TRBV19|NA
CASSIRGDLRNEQFF
TGTGCCAGTAGTATTCGGGGTGACCTTAGGAATGAGCAGTTCTTC
>TRBJ1-6|NA|TRBV19|NA
CASKQEQYNSPLHF
TGTGCCAGTAAGCAGGAACAGTATAATTCACCCCTCCACTTT
>TRBJ1-1|once|TRBV6-4|NA
CARGGMNTEAFF
TGTGCCAGGGGGGGAATGAACACTGAAGCTTTCTTT
>TRBJ2-7|few|TRBV21-1|NA
CATRTGHPYEQYF
TGTGCCACAAGAACGGGACACCCCTACGAGCAGTACTTC
>TRBJ1-1|NA|TRBV19|NA
CASTLTRGSTEAFF
TGTGCCAGTACCCTGACAAGGGGATCCACTGAAGCTTTCTTT
>TRBJ1-6|NA|TRBV28|TRBD1
CASRPRRAQGETSPLHF
TGTGCCAGCAGGCCTCGGCGTGCTCAGGGGGAGACTTCACCCCTCCACTTT
>TRBJ2-5|NA|TRBV5-1|NA
CASSLGGGTQYF
TGCGCCAGCAGCCTCGGCGGCGGGACCCAGTACTTC